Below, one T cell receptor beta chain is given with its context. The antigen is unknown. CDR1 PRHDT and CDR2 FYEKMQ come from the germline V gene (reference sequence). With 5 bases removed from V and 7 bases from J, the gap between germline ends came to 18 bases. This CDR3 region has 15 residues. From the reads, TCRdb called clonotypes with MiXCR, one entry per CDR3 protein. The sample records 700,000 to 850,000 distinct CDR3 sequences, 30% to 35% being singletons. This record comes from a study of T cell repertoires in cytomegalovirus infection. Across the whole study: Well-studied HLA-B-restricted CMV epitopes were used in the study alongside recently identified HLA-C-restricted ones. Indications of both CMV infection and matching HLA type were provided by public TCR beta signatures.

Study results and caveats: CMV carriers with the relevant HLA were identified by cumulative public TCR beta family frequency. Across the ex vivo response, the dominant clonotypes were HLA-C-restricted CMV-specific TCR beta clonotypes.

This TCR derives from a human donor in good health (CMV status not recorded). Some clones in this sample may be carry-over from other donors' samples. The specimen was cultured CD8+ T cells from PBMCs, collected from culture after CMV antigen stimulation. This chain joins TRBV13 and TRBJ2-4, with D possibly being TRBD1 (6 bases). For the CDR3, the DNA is TGTGCCAGCAGCCAGGGACAAGGCTTTAGGAACATTCAGTACTTC. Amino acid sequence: CASSQGQGFRNIQYF.